This T cell receptor beta chain was retrieved from a study of identical twins. TCRdb re-derived calls from the 5' RACE reads in MiXCR, one entry per CDR3 protein. The sample records about 470,000 distinct CDR3 sequences, 20% to 25% being singletons. This CDR3 region has 12 residues. The germline V gene has CDR1 MNHNY and CDR2 SVGAGI (reference sequence). The germline V and J ends were trimmed by 9 bases and 4 bases, with 13 bases remaining between them. This sample also appeared in a second study, on T cells expressing NK-cell markers.

The material sequenced was CD4+ T cells sorted from blood. This clonotype was sampled from a woman between 18 and 30 years old in good health. The chain recombines TRBV6-6 with TRBJ2-7; possibly TRBD1 for D (6 bases). CDR3 bases: TGTGCCAGTGACCTACAGGGATACGAGCAGTACTTC. It specifies CASDLQGYEQYF.